Each of the 8 T cell receptor beta chains below was sequenced from the same sample in a study of shared T cell receptors in the human thymus. Using immunoSEQ multiplex PCR, the repertoire was profiled, and TCRdb retains in-frame clones only, with some absent. This sample has hundreds of thousands of clones, with roughly 88% found just once. The same data also contributed to another study, on human thymus T cells.

The sample comprised thymocytes. The receptor set was obtained from a boy less than two years old with a congenital heart defect.

This clone was seen once. The J gene is TRBJ1-2, the V gene TRBV4-1, with D perhaps TRBD1 (6 bases). The CDR3 runs 16 residues. Deletions cut 2 bases from V and 6 bases from J, with 19 bases between. Germline CDR1 and CDR2: MGHRA and YSYEKL. The DNA of the CDR3 is TGCGCCAGCAGCCAAAGTTCGGCAGGGGATTTCAATGGCTACACCTTC. Translating gives CASSQSSAGDFNGYTF.

This clone appeared a single time. The chain uses TRBV7-9 and TRBJ2-7; D perhaps matches TRBD1 (6 bases). Between the trimmed V and J ends, which lost 0 bases and 3 bases, there was a span of 24 bases. CDR3 length equals 19 residues. Germline V gene data show CDR1 as SEHNR and CDR2 as FQNEAQ (reference sequence). CDR3 amino acids: CASSLALDSPRSTYYEQYF. In DNA form, the CDR3 reads TGTGCCAGCAGCTTAGCTTTGGACAGCCCCCGGTCCACATACTACGAGCAGTACTTC.

This chain connects TRBV4-3 to TRBJ2-4; D may be TRBD2 (6 bases). Germline assignment: CDR1 LGHNA and CDR2 YSLEER. This CDR3 comprises 16 residues. With 4 bases removed from V and 0 bases from J, the gap between germline ends came to 13 bases. The CDR3 DNA is TGCGCCAGCAGCCTGGGACTCGCGAAAGCCAAAAACATTCAGTACTTC. Its translation is CASSLGLAKAKNIQYF.

The gene calls are TRBV28 and TRBJ2-5; D is possibly TRBD1 (5 bases). The ends were cut back, 5 bases at V and 4 bases at J, with 23 bases in the middle. The CDR3 consists of 17 residues. Looked up from germline, CDR1 is MDHEN and CDR2 is SYDVKM. The DNA for the CDR3 is TGTGCCAGCAGTCCCACCGCTCGACTCGTGGGGCGAGAGACCCAGTACTTC. Protein sequence: CASSPTARLVGRETQYF.

The chain couples TRBV10-1 to TRBJ2-7; 12 nucleotides align to TRBD2. Germline lookup yields CDR1 WNHNN and CDR2 SYGVQD (reference sequence). The CDR3 sequence is 17 residues long. Trimming at V came to 4 bases and at J to 3 bases, leaving 10 bases not matched to a gene. Here the CDR3 reads CASSGQWGLAGFYEQYF. The CDR3 region has the DNA TGCGCCAGCAGTGGACAGTGGGGACTAGCGGGTTTCTACGAGCAGTACTTC.

The chain combines TRBV27 with TRBJ2-7, with 7 positions matching TRBD1. CDR1 is MNHEY, CDR2 SMNVEV, per germline (reference sequence). With 8 bases clipped from V and 6 bases from J, the junction kept 10 bases outside the gene matches. The CDR3 covers 13 residues. CDR3 amino acids: CASDGTESCEQYF. For the CDR3, the DNA is TGTGCCAGCGACGGGACAGAGTCGTGCGAGCAGTACTTC.

J is TRBJ2-1 and V is TRBV11-3, with 14 bases fitting TRBD2. CDR1 SGHNT and CDR2 YENEEA come from the germline V gene. Trimming cost V 5 bases and J 0 bases; bases outside gene matches: 6. CDR3 length: 18 amino acids. The CDR3 bases are TGTGCCAGCAGCAACGGACTAGCGGGGGGTCTCTCCTACAATGAGCAGTTCTTC. Its protein product is CASSNGLAGGLSYNEQFF.

The J gene is TRBJ2-7, the V gene TRBV7-3, with 7 bases lining up with TRBD2. This CDR3 has 16 residues. The junction had 10 bases not matched to a gene; V was cut back by 2 bases and J by 3 bases. CDR1 SGHTA and CDR2 FQGTGA come from the germline V gene. The CDR3 region is CASSLLAEPEGYEQYF. The CDR3 nucleotides are TGTGCCAGCAGCTTACTAGCGGAGCCTGAGGGCTACGAGCAGTACTTC.